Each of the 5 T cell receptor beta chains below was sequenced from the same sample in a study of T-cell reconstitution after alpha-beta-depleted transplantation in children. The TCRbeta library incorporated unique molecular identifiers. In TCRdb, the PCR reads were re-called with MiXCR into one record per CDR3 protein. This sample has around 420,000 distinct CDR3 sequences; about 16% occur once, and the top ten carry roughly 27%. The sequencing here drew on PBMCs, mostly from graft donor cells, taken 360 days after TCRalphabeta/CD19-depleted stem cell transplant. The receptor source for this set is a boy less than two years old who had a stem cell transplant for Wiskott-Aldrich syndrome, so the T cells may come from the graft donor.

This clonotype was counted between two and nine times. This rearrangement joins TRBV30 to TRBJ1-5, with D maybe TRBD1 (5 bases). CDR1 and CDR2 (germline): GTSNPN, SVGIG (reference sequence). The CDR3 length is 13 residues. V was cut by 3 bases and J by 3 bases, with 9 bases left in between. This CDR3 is CAWSGTFNQPQHF. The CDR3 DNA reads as TGTGCCTGGAGCGGGACTTTCAATCAGCCCCAGCATTTT.

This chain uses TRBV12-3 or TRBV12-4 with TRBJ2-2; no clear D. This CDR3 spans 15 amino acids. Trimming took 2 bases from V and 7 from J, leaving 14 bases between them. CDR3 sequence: CASSLFGGLGGELFF. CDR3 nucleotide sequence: TGTGCCAGCAGTTTATTTGGTGGGTTAGGCGGGGAGCTGTTTTTT.

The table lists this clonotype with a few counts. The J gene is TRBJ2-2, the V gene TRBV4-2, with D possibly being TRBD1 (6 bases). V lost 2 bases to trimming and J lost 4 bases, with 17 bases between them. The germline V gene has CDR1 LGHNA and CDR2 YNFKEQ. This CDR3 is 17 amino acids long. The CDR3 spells CASSQIKGHPATGELFF. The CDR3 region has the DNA TGTGCCAGCAGCCAAATCAAGGGACACCCGGCCACCGGGGAGCTGTTTTTT.

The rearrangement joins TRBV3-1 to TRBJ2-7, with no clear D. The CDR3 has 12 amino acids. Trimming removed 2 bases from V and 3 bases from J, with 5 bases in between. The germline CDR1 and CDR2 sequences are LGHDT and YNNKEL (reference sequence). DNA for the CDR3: TGTGCCAGCAGCCAATGGCGCTACGAGCAGTACTTC. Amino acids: CASSQWRYEQYF.

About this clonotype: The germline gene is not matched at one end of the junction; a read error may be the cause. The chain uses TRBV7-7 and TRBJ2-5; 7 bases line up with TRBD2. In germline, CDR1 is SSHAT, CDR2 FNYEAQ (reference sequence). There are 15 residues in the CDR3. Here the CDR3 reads CANSLTAGNQDTQYF. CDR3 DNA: TGTGCCAACAGCTTAACAGCGGGGAACCAAGATACCCAGTACTTC.